The table lists the clone carrying this TCR beta chain with many counts. Its cognate antigen is unknown. These data come from a study of regulatory T cells in long-lasting Graves disease. For the study at large: Patients newly diagnosed with Graves' had been on antithyroid drugs for under 3 months. Notes on the study in general: Newly diagnosed disease favored TRBV20-1 and TRBJ2-1 over persistent disease.

Both iRepertoire HTBI primers and Arm-PCR of CDR3 regions were used to build the TCR beta libraries. TCRdb re-called the multiplex PCR reads with MiXCR, one entry per CDR3 protein. The data show more than 450,000 distinct CDR3 sequences, 12% seen once. The time point is: newly diagnosed GD, antithyroid drugs for less than 3 months. PBMC RNA served as the TCR library source. V lost 4 bases and J lost 3; bases outside the gene matches: 6. The CDR3 has 17 amino acids. CDR1 is MDHEN, CDR2 SYDVKM, per germline. Another study also made use of these data, one on T cells in Graves' hyperthyroidism and ophthalmopathy. Per that study: Hyperthyroidism, newly diagnosed and lasting under 2 months, affected patients aged 18 to 65.

This specimen was peripheral blood mononuclear cells (PBMCs), taken at new diagnosis, from a patient treated with antithyroid drugs. This receptor was identified in a woman aged 30 to 39 with Graves disease. This chain connects TRBV28 to TRBJ2-3, with 14 bases fitting TRBD2. The CDR3 DNA follows: TGTGCCAGCAGTTCGCCGGGACTAGCGGGAGTGACAGATACGCAGTATTTT. This translates into CASSSPGLAGVTDTQYF.